This T cell receptor (beta chain) emerged from a study of cytomegalovirus exposure and HLA in healthy donors. This clone was counted between two and nine times. The PCR contained 60 Vbeta and 13 Jbeta primers. TCRdb keeps only in-frame clones here, not all; method: immunoSEQ multiplex PCR. The table includes about 180,000 clones, around 77% detected once. The length of the CDR3 is 12 residues. Germline V gene lookup returns CDR1 SGHVS and CDR2 FQNEAQ. V was clipped by 5 bases and J by 7 bases, with 11 bases between them. The V gene is TRBV7-8, the J gene TRBJ1-1, with unresolved D. The specimen was PBMCs. The TCR was taken from a man aged 55-75 years in good health and CMV-seronegative. This CDR3 is CASSLTTDEAFF. The CDR3 region has the DNA TGTGCCAGCAGCCTAACCACAGATGAAGCTTTCTTT.